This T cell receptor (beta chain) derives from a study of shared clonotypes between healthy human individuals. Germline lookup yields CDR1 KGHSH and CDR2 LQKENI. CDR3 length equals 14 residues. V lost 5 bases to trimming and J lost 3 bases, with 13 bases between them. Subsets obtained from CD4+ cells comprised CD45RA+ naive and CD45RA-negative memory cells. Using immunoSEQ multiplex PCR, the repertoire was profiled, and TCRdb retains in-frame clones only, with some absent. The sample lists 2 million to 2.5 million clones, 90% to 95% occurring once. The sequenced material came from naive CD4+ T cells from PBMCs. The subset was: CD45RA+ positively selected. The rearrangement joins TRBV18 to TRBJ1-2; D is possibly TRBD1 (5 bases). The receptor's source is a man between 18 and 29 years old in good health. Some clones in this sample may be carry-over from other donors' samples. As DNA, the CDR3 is TGTGCCAGCTCAGAGTTGGTGGGGCACTATGGCTACACCTTC. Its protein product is CASSELVGHYGYTF.